These 7 T cell receptor beta chains originate from one sample sequenced in a study of cytomegalovirus exposure and HLA in healthy donors. Researchers ran the PCR with 60 Vbeta and 13 Jbeta primers. Produced via immunoSEQ multiplex PCR; TCRdb's table is partial and in-frame only. The sample includes 170,000 or so clones, around three quarters of them seen just once. Sequences were obtained from PBMCs. These receptors were taken from a woman between 40 and 55 years old in good health and CMV-seronegative.

The V call is TRBV27, the J call TRBJ2-2, with D uncertain. The CDR3 has 15 residues. The V gene lost 3 bases and the J gene lost 7 bases, with 15 bases spanning the gap. Germline CDR1 MNHEY, CDR2 SMNVEV (reference sequence). CDR3 sequence reads: CASSFSATTGGELFF. CDR3 DNA: TGTGCCAGCAGTTTCTCGGCGACAACCGGCGGGGAGCTGTTTTTT.

The rearrangement uses TRBV27 and TRBJ1-6; D call uncertain. The germline gives CDR1 MNHEY, CDR2 SMNVEV (reference sequence). With 4 bases removed from V and 10 bases from J, the gap between germline ends came to 14 bases. This CDR3 spans 14 amino acids. The CDR3: CASSSSKLRSPLHF. Written as DNA, the CDR3 is TGTGCCAGCAGTTCCTCTAAACTAAGATCACCCCTCCACTTT.

A single count supports this clone. This chain uses TRBV18 with TRBJ2-1; D remains ambiguous. Per germline, CDR1 KGHSH and CDR2 LQKENI. Deletions cut 4 bases from V and 5 bases from J, with 6 bases between. The CDR3 is 12 amino acids. CDR3: CASSHRNNEQFF. DNA for the CDR3: TGTGCCAGCTCACACAGAAACAATGAGCAGTTCTTC.

The J gene is TRBJ2-1, the V gene TRBV5-5; 7 bases line up with TRBD1. This CDR3 has 15 amino acids. V trimming: 2 bases; J trimming: 10 bases; junction bases outside the gene matches: 12. Per the germline V gene, CDR1 is SGHKS and CDR2 is YYEKEE (reference sequence). The CDR3 sequence: CASSLGGADRREQFF. The DNA of the CDR3 is TGTGCCAGCAGCTTAGGGGGCGCCGATCGAAGGGAGCAGTTCTTC.

Notes on this clone: The germline gene is not matched at one end of the junction; a read error may be the cause. The V gene is TRBV7-9, the J gene TRBJ1-5; 8 nucleotides line up with TRBD1. The CDR3 extends over 14 amino acids. CDR1 and CDR2 (germline): SEHNR, FQNEAQ (reference sequence). The CDR3 loop is CSSSFQTGEQPQHF. The CDR3 nucleotides are TGTTCCAGCAGCTTCCAGACAGGGGAACAGCCCCAGCATTTT.

The chain carries TRBV2 and TRBJ2-5, with 9 bases that match TRBD1. The CDR3 runs 15 residues. V lost 6 bases to trimming and J lost 5 bases; unmatched junction nucleotides: 10. Germline-derived CDR1 and CDR2 are SNHLY and FYNNEI. The CDR3 bases are TGTGCCAGCAGCCTTGACAGGGGGTCGGAGGAGACCCAGTACTTC. Amino acid sequence: CASSLDRGSEETQYF.

V and J are TRBV6-5 and TRBJ2-7; TRBD1 is a possible D gene (6 bases). The germline V and J ends were trimmed by 4 bases and 2 bases, with 12 bases remaining between them. There are 14 residues in the CDR3. Germline V CDR1 and CDR2: MNHEY, SVGAGI. CDR3 residues: CASSSFRQAYEQYF. In nucleotides, the CDR3 is TGTGCCAGCAGTTCCTTTAGACAGGCCTACGAGCAGTACTTC.